The 28 T cell receptor beta chains given below trace back to one sample, sequenced in a study of early T cells in non-severe SARS-CoV-2 infection. A single record per CDR3 protein comes from TCRdb applying MiXCR to the 5' RACE reads. Among roughly 45,000 distinct CDR3 sequences listed, 12% were seen once. Sequenced input: whole blood. These receptor sequences come from an adult who was a healthcare worker with PCR-confirmed SARS-CoV-2 infection or an uninfected control (not recorded which).

CDR3 residues: CASSLRAQDANEQFF. CDR3 DNA sequence: TGTGCCAGCAGCTTAAGAGCCCAGGATGCCAATGAGCAGTTCTTC. The rearrangement joins TRBV7-9 to TRBJ2-1; D gene ambiguous. Germline CDR1 is SEHNR and CDR2 is FQNEAQ (reference sequence). V was pared by 2 bases and J by 6 bases, with 14 bases between. CDR3 length equals 15 residues. Together with reference TRBV7-9 and TRBJ2-1, the CDR3 gives the full variable domain: DTGVSQNPRHKITKRGQNVTFRCDPISEHNRLYWYRQTLGQGPEFLTYFQNEAQLEKSRLLSDRFSAERPKGSFSTLEIQRTEQGDSAMYLCASSLRAQDANEQFFGPGTRLTVL.

This clonotype was detected ten times or more. This chain uses TRBV7-8 with TRBJ2-7; TRBD1 is a possible D gene (6 bases). V shed 5 bases and J shed 6 bases, with 17 bases lying between them. The CDR3 contains 14 residues. Germline CDR1 and CDR2: SGHVS and FQNEAQ. CDR3 region: CASSHGITGSEQYF. The CDR3 DNA sequence: TGTGCCAGCAGCCACGGGATTACAGGGAGCGAGCAGTACTTC. Filled out from reference TRBV7-8 and TRBJ2-7, the complete variable domain reads GAGVSQSPRYKVAKRGQDVALRCDPISGHVSLFWYQQALGQGPEFLTYFQNEAQLDKSGLPSDRFFAERPEGSVSTLKIQRTQQEDSAVYLCASSHGITGSEQYFGPGTRLTVT.

The genes are TRBV20-1 and TRBJ1-3, with TRBD1 identical over 8 bases. Germline V lookup: CDR1 DFQATT, CDR2 SNEGSKA (reference sequence). This CDR3 contains 14 residues. The V and J ends lost 5 bases and 8 bases, in that order; junction bases with no gene match: 11. The CDR3 DNA follows: TGCAGTGCTCATCGACAGGGGACGGCGGACACCATATATTTT. Its translation is CSAHRQGTADTIYF.

Ten or more counts support this clonotype. V and J are TRBV5-4 and TRBJ1-1; possibly TRBD1 for D (5 bases). The germline V and J ends were trimmed by 0 bases and 4 bases, with 16 bases remaining between them. Germline V CDR1 and CDR2: SGHNT, YYREEE (reference sequence). The CDR3 consists of 16 residues. CDR3: CASSLGGLRKSTEAFF. The CDR3, as DNA: TGTGCCAGCAGCTTGGGGGGACTGCGAAAGAGCACTGAAGCTTTCTTT.

This clonotype has a single count. The V and J genes are TRBV12-3 or TRBV12-4 and TRBJ1-5; D possibly corresponds to TRBD1 (5 bases). The ends were cut back, 3 bases at V and 7 bases at J, with 13 bases in the middle. This CDR3 comprises 14 residues. For the CDR3, the DNA is TGTGCCAGCAGTTTCGGGCAGGGTAGGCAGCCCCAGCATTTT. As protein: CASSFGQGRQPQHF.

J is TRBJ1-6 and V is TRBV11-3; 8 nucleotides line up with TRBD1. This CDR3 contains 15 residues. The V and J ends lost 3 bases and 3 bases, in that order; junction bases with no gene match: 1. In germline, CDR1 is SGHNT, CDR2 YENEEA. CDR3 protein: CASSLGTGYNSPLHF. The CDR3 DNA is TGTGCCAGCAGCTTGGGGACAGGCTATAATTCACCCCTCCACTTT. The full variable domain, rest sourced from reference TRBV11-3 and TRBJ1-6, is EAGVVQSPRYKIIEKKQPVAFWCNPISGHNTLYWYLQNLGQGPELLIRYENEEAVDDSQLPKDRFSAERLKGVDSTLKIQPAELGDSAVYLCASSLGTGYNSPLHFGNGTRLTVT.

CDR3 in amino acids: CASSLEAKGNWYSSPLHF. CDR3 bases: TGTGCCAGCAGCTTAGAAGCCAAGGGTAATTGGTATTCTTCACCCCTCCACTTT. This chain uses TRBV7-2 with TRBJ1-6, with D uncertain. Trimming cost V 1 base and J 9 bases, with 22 bases left between them. Germline V CDR1 and CDR2: SGHTA, FQGNSA. The CDR3 loop spans 18 amino acids.

This clonotype was detected many times. DNA of the CDR3: TGTGCCACCAAATCTGGGGGAACCTACAATGAGCAGTTCTTC. Its translation: CATKSGGTYNEQFF. The rearrangement links TRBV24-1 to TRBJ2-1, with D possibly called TRBD1 or TRBD2 (5 bases each). Deletions cut 8 bases from V and 2 bases from J, with 12 bases between. CDR3 length: 14 amino acids. The germline gives CDR1 KGHDR, CDR2 SFDVKD.

V and J are TRBV24-1 and TRBJ2-3, with 8 bases fitting TRBD2. The trim removed 5 bases at V and 1 base at J, leaving 7 bases unmatched. The CDR3 runs to 16 residues. The germline V gene has CDR1 KGHDR and CDR2 SFDVKD. The DNA for the CDR3 is TGTGCCACCAGTGGGCGGGGGGTTGAAGGCACAGATACGCAGTATTTT. It yields the protein CATSGRGVEGTDTQYF.

Worth noting for this clonotype: A read error is possible here, since a much larger clone lies one base away. The rearrangement uses TRBV20-1 and TRBJ2-1, with D uncertain. This CDR3 comprises 11 residues. CDR1 and CDR2 (germline): DFQATT, SNEGSKA (reference sequence). CDR3 DNA sequence: TGCAGGGTTAATTACGGCAATGAGCAGTTCTTC. Its protein is CRVNYGNEQFF.

The V call is TRBV20-1, the J call TRBJ2-1; maybe TRBD1 (5 bases). V lost 3 bases to trimming and J lost 10 bases, with 13 bases between them. The CDR3 has 12 amino acids. Germline V gene data show CDR1 as DFQATT and CDR2 as SNEGSKA (reference sequence). CDR3 sequence: CSARPRAYEQFF. In nucleotides, the CDR3 is TGCAGTGCTAGGCCCAGGGCATACGAGCAGTTCTTC.

Details on this clonotype: One junction end disagrees with the germline gene, perhaps due to a read error. The V gene is TRBV6-2 or TRBV6-3, the J gene TRBJ2-4; 10 bases agree with TRBD2. This CDR3 has 15 residues. Germline-derived CDR1 and CDR2 are MNHEY and SVGEGT. CDR3 bases: TGTGCTAGCAGAATTAGCGGGAGGACCAAAAACATTCAGTACTTC. Translating gives CASRISGRTKNIQYF.

This clonotype was detected many times. The J gene is TRBJ1-1, the V gene TRBV6-6; no definite D call. The V gene lost 4 bases and the J gene lost 3 bases, with 15 bases spanning the gap. This CDR3 has 15 amino acids. CDR1 and CDR2 from the germline V gene are MNHNY and SVGAGI (reference sequence). CDR3 loop: CASSSAGRTYTEAFF. CDR3 in DNA: TGTGCCAGCAGTTCAGCGGGCCGAACGTACACTGAAGCTTTCTTT.

This clonotype came up many times. The CDR3 protein is CSVAQGVNTEAFF. The CDR3 coding sequence is TGCAGCGTGGCTCAGGGTGTTAACACTGAAGCTTTCTTT. The rearrangement uses TRBV29-1 and TRBJ1-1; a possible D gene is TRBD1 (5 bases). V was clipped by 6 bases and J by 2 bases, with 13 bases between them. The CDR3 is 13 residues long. CDR1 is SQVTM and CDR2 is ANQGSEA in the germline V gene.

This clonotype has ten or more counts. This chain connects TRBV7-9 to TRBJ1-2; D gene unclear. The length of the CDR3 is 13 residues. With 1 base removed from V and 2 bases from J, the gap between germline ends came to 5 bases. CDR1 SEHNR and CDR2 FQNEAQ come from the germline V gene (reference sequence). The CDR3 loop is CASSLGVNYGYTF. The CDR3 DNA reads TGTGCCAGCAGCTTAGGGGTAAACTATGGCTACACCTTC.

The sample holds a few counts of this clonotype. V and J are TRBV6-2 or TRBV6-3 and TRBJ1-6; the D is unclear. Germline V gene lookup returns CDR1 MNHEY and CDR2 SVGEGT. This CDR3 contains 15 residues. V was cut by 0 bases and J by 6 bases, with 9 bases left in between. The CDR3 nucleotides read TGTGCCAGCAGTTACTCGGGAACGTCTAATTCACCCCTCCACTTT. Translation: CASSYSGTSNSPLHF.

This clonotype showed up many times. V and J are TRBV30 and TRBJ1-1; possible D gene TRBD1, 6 bases. The V end lost 3 bases, the J end lost 8 bases, and 10 bases lay between the germline ends. The CDR3 spans 11 residues. Germline CDR1 and CDR2: GTSNPN and SVGIG (reference sequence). The CDR3 DNA reads TGTGCCTGGAGCGGGACACACGAAGCTTTCTTT. Translated, it gives CAWSGTHEAFF.

There are many counts of this clonotype. The chain joins TRBV7-6 to TRBJ2-1, with D maybe TRBD2 (5 bases). Germline lookup yields CDR1 SGHVS and CDR2 FNYEAQ. The CDR3 length is 15 residues. Trimming stripped 5 bases from V and 7 bases from J, with 18 bases between. The CDR3 sequence: CASSPEAGTRNEQFF. CDR3 DNA: TGTGCCAGCAGCCCGGAGGCGGGTACCAGAAATGAGCAGTTCTTC. Complete variable domain (other parts from reference TRBV7-6 and TRBJ2-1): GAGVSQSPRYKVTKRGQDVALRCDPISGHVSLYWYRQALGQGPEFLTYFNYEAQQDKSGLPNDRFSAERPEGSISTLTIQRTEQRDSAMYRCASSPEAGTRNEQFFGPGTRLTVL.

The table lists this clonotype with a few counts. The chain links TRBV5-4 to TRBJ2-7; 7 nucleotides agree with TRBD1. Per germline, CDR1 SGHNT and CDR2 YYREEE (reference sequence). The CDR3 has 13 amino acids. V lost 7 bases and J lost 1; bases outside the gene matches: 5. The CDR3 DNA follows: TGTGCCAGCCATACAGGGGAATCCTACGAGCAGTACTTC. Residues: CASHTGESYEQYF. The complete variable domain, with remaining parts taken from reference TRBV5-4 and TRBJ2-7, reads ETGVTQSPTHLIKTRGQQVTLRCSSQSGHNTVSWYQQALGQGPQFIFQYYREEENGRGNFPPRFSGLQFPNYSSELNVNALELDDSALYLCASHTGESYEQYFGPGTRLTVT.

This chain joins TRBV12-3 or TRBV12-4 and TRBJ2-3; 7 nucleotides match TRBD1. The CDR3 sequence is 15 residues long. V dropped 4 bases and J dropped 3; count of bases not matched to a gene: 7. In DNA, the CDR3 is TGTGCCAGCAGTTCGACAGGGTTTTGGACAGATACGCAGTATTTT. Its translation: CASSSTGFWTDTQYF.

The chain joins TRBV7-2 to TRBJ2-5, with D unclear. The CDR3 has 14 amino acids. V was pared by 8 bases and J by 1 base, with 14 bases between. CDR1 is SGHTA and CDR2 is FQGNSA in the germline V gene. CDR3 DNA sequence: TGTGCCAGCGGATTCGGAGTACCCCAAGAGACCCAGTACTTC. This gives the protein CASGFGVPQETQYF.

This clonotype was counted between two and nine times. This chain links TRBV30 with TRBJ2-1, with no clear D. Germline CDR1 GTSNPN, CDR2 SVGIG (reference sequence). V lost 1 base and J 6 bases, leaving 10 bases between the germline ends. This CDR3 is built from 13 residues. CDR3 sequence: CAWSASTFNEQFF. The CDR3 nucleotides read TGTGCCTGGAGTGCCTCGACTTTCAATGAGCAGTTCTTC.

This clonotype showed up many times. The rearrangement uses TRBV7-3 and TRBJ1-1; weak D call: TRBD1 (5 bases). The CDR3 extends over 14 amino acids. Trimming pared 2 bases from V and 0 bases from J, leaving 7 bases between. CDR1 is SGHTA, CDR2 FQGTGA, per germline. The CDR3 loop reads CASSLEGMNTEAFF. CDR3 nucleotides: TGTGCCAGCAGCTTAGAGGGGATGAACACTGAAGCTTTCTTT.

V usage is TRBV7-9 and J usage is TRBJ2-6, with 7 positions matching TRBD1. CDR3 length: 11 residues. After removal of 5 bases from V and 18 bases from J, the junction contained 7 bases not matched to a gene. The germline V gene encodes CDR1 SEHNR and CDR2 FQNEAQ (reference sequence). This CDR3 reads CASSPGDSKTF. CDR3 in DNA: TGTGCCAGCAGCCCAGGGGACAGCAAGACTTTC.

Written as DNA, the CDR3 is TGTGCCAGCAGTGATTCACCGGGCACCCCTTTGCAGTTCTTC. Protein sequence: CASSDSPGTPLQFF. The chain employs TRBV6-6 and TRBJ2-1; D unresolved. Germline V lookup: CDR1 MNHNY, CDR2 SVGAGI (reference sequence). Trimming stripped 5 bases from V and 12 bases from J, with 20 bases between. The CDR3 length is 14 residues.

The chain recombines TRBV20-1 with TRBJ2-1; TRBD2 aligns across 11 bases. The CDR3 extends over 17 amino acids. V lost 1 base, J lost 3 bases, and 8 bases stayed unmatched. Germline CDR1 and CDR2: DFQATT and SNEGSKA (reference sequence). DNA for the CDR3: TGCAGTGCTAGAGGGCTAGCGGGAGGAGAATACTACAATGAGCAGTTCTTC. The encoded protein is CSARGLAGGEYYNEQFF.

This clonotype was seen a handful of times. This sequence joins TRBV4-3 and TRBJ2-4; 12 bases fit TRBD2. V dropped 0 bases and J dropped 0; count of bases not matched to a gene: 12. The CDR3 consists of 21 residues. Germline CDR1 and CDR2: LGHNA and YSLEER. The CDR3 nucleotides read TGCGCCAGCAGCCAAGAGGTGTCCGGACTAGCGGGAAGCCTAGCCAAAAACATTCAGTACTTC. It translates to CASSQEVSGLAGSLAKNIQYF.

This clonotype appeared many times. V gene TRBV18 combines with J gene TRBJ1-1, with a possible D match to TRBD1 (5 bases). Trimming stripped 2 bases from V and 1 base from J, with 5 bases between. Germline V gives CDR1 KGHSH, CDR2 LQKENI. The CDR3 length is 13 residues. CDR3 DNA sequence: TGTGCCAGCTCACCAGGACAGAACACTGAAGCTTTCTTT. This gives the protein CASSPGQNTEAFF.